This T cell receptor beta chain was captured by sequencing in a study of T cells after yellow fever vaccination (dated by TCRdb to the late 2010s). Regarding the research as a whole: The SMART-Seq v4 Ultra Low Input RNA kit was used to prepare libraries from fractions with low cell numbers. Two healthy male donors, one aged 18 to 30 and one aged 30 to 40 years, made up the cohort. To follow T-cell clones before and after primary and booster YFV17D yellow fever vaccination, bulk TCR alpha and beta repertoires were sequenced over time. Blood samples were taken at several timepoints before and after primary and secondary immunization, and bulk PBMC replicates and cell subsets were isolated.

The run used an Illumina NovaSeq 6000. TCR cDNA was synthesized by 5'RACE template switching, through which a universal primer site and unique molecular identifiers were introduced. cDNA synthesis was primed from both the TCR alpha and TCR beta constant segments. Library amplification used two PCR steps, and the second PCR step added sample barcodes and sequencing adapters. Sequencing of libraries was done on Illumina HiSeq 2500 (2x100 bp) or NovaSeq (2x150 bp). Under the source paper's analysis protocol: Reads were demultiplexed and collapsed into UMI consensus sequences with MIGEC, and V(D)J alignment was performed with MiXCR. Clonotypes responding to the vaccine were identified with edgeR on replicate PBMC samples, with the criteria of FDR below 0.01 and a log2 fold change above 5 up to day 15. Each bulk clonotype was labeled CD4 or CD8 based on which sequenced repertoire, CD4 or CD8, contained the clonotype at higher abundance. TCRdb handled the public reads itself, with Q25 trimming in fastp and clone calling in MiXCR, and kept productive beta chains. Rows merge per CDR3 protein into single entries with the most common DNA and genes. The V and J calls and clone size come from TCRdb's table, not from the authors' own analysis. This sample holds 200,000 to 250,000 distinct CDR3 sequences; 3% to 4% were observed only once. The top ten constitute roughly 3% of the sample.

Study-level results and caveats: The secondary T-cell response was weaker than the primary response but faster, peaking on day 5 instead of day 15. Only a couple of donors were included in the study, so the extent to which the findings can be generalized is limited. Computational filtering was required because FACS-sorted repertoires could contain abundant contaminating clonotypes from the bulk population. A small fraction of clonotypes showed up in both the CD4 and CD8 compartments, probably as a result of convergent recombination. Most clones expanded after primary vaccination (almost 97% of CD4 and roughly 90% of CD8) were re-detected after the booster, suggesting that broad memory maintenance occurred.

The sample holds many counts of this clonotype. Its cognate antigen has yet to be identified. No base qualities exist here, and no much larger clone lies one base off it. Via the germline V gene, CDR1 is SGHTA and CDR2 FQGNSA. V and J lose 4 bases and 7 bases, and a span of 13 bases separates them. The CDR3 measures 14 amino acids from cysteine to phenylalanine. The DNA shown is the 42-base CDR3, in frame from base 1. The treatment or condition label for this specimen denotes: live attenuated yellow fever vaccine strain. A standard Ficoll-Paque protocol was used to isolate PBMCs from peripheral blood. CD4 and CD8 T-cell fractions were isolated with Dynabeads CD4 and CD8 positive selection kits. RNA was extracted with TriZol from bulk PBMCs, CD4 and CD8 fractions, and dextramer-positive and dextramer-negative fractions.

The sequence joins TRBV7-2 to TRBJ1-4; the D gene remains uncertain. The origin of this receptor is a man aged 18 to 35 who received the YFV17D yellow fever vaccine. The sequencing here drew on CD4+ T cells sorted from PBMCs, taken 10 days after the yellow fever booster vaccination. The CDR3 protein is CASSSVRGVEKLFF. The DNA sequence reads TGTGCCAGCAGCTCAGTGCGTGGGGTTGAAAAACTGTTTTTT.